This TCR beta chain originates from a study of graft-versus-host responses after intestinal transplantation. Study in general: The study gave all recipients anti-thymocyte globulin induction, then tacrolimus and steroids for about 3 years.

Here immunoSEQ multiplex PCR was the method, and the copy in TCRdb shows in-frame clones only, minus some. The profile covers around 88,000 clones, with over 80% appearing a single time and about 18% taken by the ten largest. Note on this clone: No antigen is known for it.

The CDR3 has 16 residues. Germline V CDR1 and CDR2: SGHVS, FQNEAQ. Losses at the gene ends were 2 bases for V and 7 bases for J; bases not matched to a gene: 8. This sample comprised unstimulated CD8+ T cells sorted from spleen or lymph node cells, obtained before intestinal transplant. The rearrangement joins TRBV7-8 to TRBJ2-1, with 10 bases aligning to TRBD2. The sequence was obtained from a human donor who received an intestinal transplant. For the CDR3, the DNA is TGTGCCAGCAGCTTATGGGGGGATAGCGGGAGGAATGAGCAGTTCTTC. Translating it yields CASSLWGDSGRNEQFF.